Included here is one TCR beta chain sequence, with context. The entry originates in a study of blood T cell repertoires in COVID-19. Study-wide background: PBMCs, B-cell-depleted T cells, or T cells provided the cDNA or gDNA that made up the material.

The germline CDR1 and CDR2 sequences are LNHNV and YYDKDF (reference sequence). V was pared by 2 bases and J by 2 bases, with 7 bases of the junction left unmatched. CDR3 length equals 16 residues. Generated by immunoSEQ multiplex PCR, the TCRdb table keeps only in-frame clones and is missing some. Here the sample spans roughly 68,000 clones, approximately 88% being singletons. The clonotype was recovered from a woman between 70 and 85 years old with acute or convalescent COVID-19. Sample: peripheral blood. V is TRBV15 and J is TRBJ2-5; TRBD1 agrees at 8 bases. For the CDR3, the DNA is TGTGCCACCAGCAGACTCAATCGGGACAGGCAAGAGACCCAGTACTTC. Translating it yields CATSRLNRDRQETQYF. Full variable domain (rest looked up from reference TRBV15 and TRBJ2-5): DAMVIQNPRYQVTQFGKPVTLSCSQTLNHNVMYWYQQKSSQAPKLLFHYYDKDFNNEADTPDNFQSRRPNTSFCFLDIRSPGLGDTAMYLCATSRLNRDRQETQYFGPGTRLLVL.